The TCR beta chain described here comes from a study of T cell responses to AZD1222 COVID-19 vaccine. With 9 bases removed from V and 5 bases from J, the gap between germline ends came to 17 bases. The CDR3 has 14 residues. CDR1 and CDR2 from the germline V gene are LNHDA and SQIVND (reference sequence). Clones were read by immunoSEQ multiplex PCR, and TCRdb kept only the in-frame ones, dropping some. The sample includes 140,000 to 150,000 clones, approximately 93% of them seen just once. This sequence was found in an adult in good health. The chain has TRBV19 and TRBJ1-5, with a tentative D call TRBD1 (5 bases). The sequencing used peripheral blood, collected on day 0 of AZD1222 vaccination. CDR3 sequence reads: CASGPDTYYQPQHF. For the CDR3, the DNA is TGTGCCAGCGGTCCGGACACGTACTATCAGCCCCAGCATTTT. Supplemented by reference TRBV19 and TRBJ1-5, the full variable domain reads DGGITQSPKYLFRKEGQNVTLSCEQNLNHDAMYWYRQDPGQGLRLIYYSQIVNDFQKGDIAEGYSVSREKKESFPLTVTSAQKNPTAFYLCASGPDTYYQPQHFGDGTRLSIL.